This T cell receptor (beta chain) was documented in a study of OX40 agonist ivuxolimab in advanced cancers. Background on the study: The mean age was roughly 60 years, ranging from about 23 to 79, with about 87% of participants male.

Assay used: immunoSEQ multiplex PCR; TCRdb lists only in-frame clones, some missing. This table has tens of thousands of clones, roughly 87% appearing once. Blood samples were obtained at baseline, cycle 4 day 1, and cycle 7 day 1. As concerns this clone: Its target is unknown.

This CDR3 is 15 amino acids long. The study's findings and limits: Mean expanded clone counts were higher in CD8+ than CD4+ T cells. Certain nonresponding patients likewise had low normalized T-cell clonal expansion.

This sequence joins TRBV21-1 and TRBJ2-3. TRBV21-1 is a pseudogene. This receptor was identified in an adult with an advanced solid tumor such as melanoma, head and neck, liver or kidney cancer. The sequences come from CD4+ or CD8+ T cells sorted from blood, collected in a trial of the OX40 agonist ivuxolimab. CDR3 coding DNA: TGTGCCAGCAGCAAAGGTAAGAAACGCACAGATACGCAGTATTTT. Its translation is CASSKGKKRTDTQYF.